The table lists the clone carrying this T cell receptor beta chain with a few counts. The record originates from a study of molecular identifiers for immune sequencing clone quantification. TCRdb re-analysed the PCR reads in MiXCR, keeping a single row per CDR3 protein. The sample carries a few hundred thousand distinct CDR3 sequences, roughly 25% recorded once. After removal of 6 bases from V and 10 bases from J, the junction contained 20 bases not matched to a gene. From germline, CDR1 is MNHEY and CDR2 SVGEGT. The CDR3 is made up of 17 amino acids. What was sequenced was naive CD8+ T cells from blood, with Jurkat cell RNA spiked in. Documented subset: FACS-sorted CD8+CD4-CCR7+CD45RA+ naive T cells. The source of this sequence is a human donor in good health. Some libraries in this study had Jurkat cell RNA spiked in. The chain links TRBV6-2 or TRBV6-3 to TRBJ2-1; TRBD2 agrees at 8 bases. CDR3 in DNA: TGTGCCAGCAGCCCAACCCAGCGGGGGCCGAACCCAGGGGAGCAGTTCTTC. Translated: CASSPTQRGPNPGEQFF.